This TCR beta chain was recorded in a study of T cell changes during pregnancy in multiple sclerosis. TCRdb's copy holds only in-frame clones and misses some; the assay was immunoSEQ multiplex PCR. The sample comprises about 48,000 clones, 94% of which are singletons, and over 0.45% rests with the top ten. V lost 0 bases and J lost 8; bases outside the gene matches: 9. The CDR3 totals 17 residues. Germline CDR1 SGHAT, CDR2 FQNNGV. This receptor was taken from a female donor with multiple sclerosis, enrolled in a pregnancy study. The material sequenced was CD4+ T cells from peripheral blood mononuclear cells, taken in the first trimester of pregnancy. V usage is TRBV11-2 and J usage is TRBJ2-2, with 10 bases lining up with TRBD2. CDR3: CASSLEKLAGGSGELFF. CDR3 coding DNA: TGTGCCAGCAGCTTAGAAAAGTTAGCGGGGGGATCTGGGGAGCTGTTTTTT.